Here is one T cell receptor beta chain with its context. Its antigen is currently unknown. Generation of TCR beta libraries employed quantitative 5'-RACE incorporating molecular barcodes. One entry per CDR3 protein, called by TCRdb with MiXCR from the 5' RACE reads. This sample has 150,000 to 200,000 distinct CDR3 sequences; 15% to 20% occur once, and the top ten carry roughly 4.5%. These data originate in a study of CD8 T cells in ankylosing spondylitis. Study-level results: Disease-linked clones, CD8+, were relatively rare in peripheral blood.

The CDR3 extends over 15 amino acids. V lost 9 bases to trimming and J lost 4 bases; unmatched junction nucleotides: 12. Sequencing input: blood, either unsorted or a sorted T cell fraction (not recorded which). This sequence joins TRBV12-3 or TRBV12-4 and TRBJ2-1; 7 bases are a match to TRBD2. The clonotype comes from a male donor aged 10 to 35 with ankylosing spondylitis or in good health (not recorded which). CDR3 in DNA: TGTGCCAGTCGTAGGGGCGGGAGAGATTACAATGAGCAGTTCTTC. Protein sequence: CASRRGGRDYNEQFF.